This entry concerns a single TCR beta chain. Other DNA sequences from this sample encode an identical CDR3 as well. V lost 0 bases, J lost 3 bases, and 3 bases stayed unmatched. This CDR3 region has 14 residues. Looked up from germline, CDR1 is GTSNPN and CDR2 is SVGIG (reference sequence). This entry comes from a study of blood T cell repertoires in COVID-19. Whole-study context: The United States, Italy and Spain supplied acute and convalescent COVID-19 samples.

Assay: immunoSEQ multiplex PCR; the TCRdb copy retains only in-frame clones and omits some. The sample comprises roughly 480,000 clones, about 91% of which are singletons, and 0.8% to 0.9% rests with the top ten. Patients of the Seattle cohort, enrolled during active infection, were followed longitudinally. This clonotype was sampled from a man aged 18 to 35 with COVID-19, enrolled during active disease. The genes are TRBV30 and TRBJ2-3; 7 nucleotides align to TRBD2. The sequenced sample was peripheral blood. CDR3 nucleotides: TGTGCCTGGAGTGTCTTGCGGGAGACAGATACGCAGTATTTT. This codes for CAWSVLRETDTQYF.